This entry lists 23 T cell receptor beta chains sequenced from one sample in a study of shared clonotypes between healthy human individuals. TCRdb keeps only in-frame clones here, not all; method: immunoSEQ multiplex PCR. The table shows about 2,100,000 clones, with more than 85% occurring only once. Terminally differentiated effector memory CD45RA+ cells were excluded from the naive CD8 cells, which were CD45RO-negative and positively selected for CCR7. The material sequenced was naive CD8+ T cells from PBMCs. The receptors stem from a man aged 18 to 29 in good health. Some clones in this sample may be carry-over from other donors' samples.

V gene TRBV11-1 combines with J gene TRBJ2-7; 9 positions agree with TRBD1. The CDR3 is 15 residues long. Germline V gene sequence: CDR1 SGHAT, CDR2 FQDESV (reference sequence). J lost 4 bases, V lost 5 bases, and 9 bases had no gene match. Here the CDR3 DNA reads TGTGCCAGCAGCGGTCGACAGGGGGATCGGTACGAGCAGTACTTC. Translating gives CASSGRQGDRYEQYF.

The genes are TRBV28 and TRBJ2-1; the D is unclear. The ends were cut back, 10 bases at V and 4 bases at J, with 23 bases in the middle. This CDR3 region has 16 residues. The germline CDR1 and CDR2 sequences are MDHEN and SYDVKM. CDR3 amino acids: CATLPGERSLYNEQFF. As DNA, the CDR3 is TGTGCCACCCTCCCCGGTGAAAGGAGCTTGTACAATGAGCAGTTCTTC.

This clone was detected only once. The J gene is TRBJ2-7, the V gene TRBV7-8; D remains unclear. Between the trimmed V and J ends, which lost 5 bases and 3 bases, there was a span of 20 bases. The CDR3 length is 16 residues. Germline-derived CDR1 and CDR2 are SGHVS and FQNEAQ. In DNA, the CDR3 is TGTGCCAGCAGCGCCCCCTCCCTGCGGTTCCTCTACGAGCAGTACTTC. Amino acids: CASSAPSLRFLYEQYF.

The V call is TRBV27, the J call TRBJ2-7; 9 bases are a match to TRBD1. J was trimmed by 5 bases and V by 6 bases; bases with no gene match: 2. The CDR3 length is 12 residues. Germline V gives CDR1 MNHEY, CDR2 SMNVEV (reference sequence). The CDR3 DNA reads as TGTGCCAGCAGGGGGACAGGGCACGAGCAGTACTTC. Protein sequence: CASRGTGHEQYF.

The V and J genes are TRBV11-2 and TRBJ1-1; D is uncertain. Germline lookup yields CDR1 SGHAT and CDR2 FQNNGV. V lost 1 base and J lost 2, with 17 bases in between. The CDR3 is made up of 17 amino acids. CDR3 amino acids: CASSLVLIQALNTEAFF. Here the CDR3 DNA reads TGTGCCAGCAGCTTAGTTTTAATCCAGGCCCTAAACACTGAAGCTTTCTTT.

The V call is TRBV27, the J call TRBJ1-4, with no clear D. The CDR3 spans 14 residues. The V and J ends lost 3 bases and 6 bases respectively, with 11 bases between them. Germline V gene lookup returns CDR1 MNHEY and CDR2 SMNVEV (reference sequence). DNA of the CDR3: TGTGCCAGCAGTTTCCGGGCCCCTCATGAAAAACTGTTTTTT. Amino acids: CASSFRAPHEKLFF.

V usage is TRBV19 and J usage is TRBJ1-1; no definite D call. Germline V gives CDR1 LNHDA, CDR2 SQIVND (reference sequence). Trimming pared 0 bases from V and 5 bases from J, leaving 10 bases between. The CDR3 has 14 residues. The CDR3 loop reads CASSIEDPRTEAFF. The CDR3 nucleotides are TGTGCCAGTAGTATAGAAGATCCGAGAACTGAAGCTTTCTTT.

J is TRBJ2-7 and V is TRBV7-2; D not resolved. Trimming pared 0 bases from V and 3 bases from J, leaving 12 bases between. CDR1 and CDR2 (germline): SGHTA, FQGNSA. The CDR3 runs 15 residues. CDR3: CASSLAPAPYYEQYF. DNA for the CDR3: TGTGCCAGCAGCTTAGCGCCCGCGCCTTACTACGAGCAGTACTTC.

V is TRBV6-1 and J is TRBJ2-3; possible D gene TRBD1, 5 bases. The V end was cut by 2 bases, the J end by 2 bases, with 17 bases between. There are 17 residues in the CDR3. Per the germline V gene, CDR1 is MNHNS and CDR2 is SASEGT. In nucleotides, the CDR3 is TGTGCCAGCAGTGAATTCTCTCGACTGACAGCCACAGATACGCAGTATTTT. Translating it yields CASSEFSRLTATDTQYF.

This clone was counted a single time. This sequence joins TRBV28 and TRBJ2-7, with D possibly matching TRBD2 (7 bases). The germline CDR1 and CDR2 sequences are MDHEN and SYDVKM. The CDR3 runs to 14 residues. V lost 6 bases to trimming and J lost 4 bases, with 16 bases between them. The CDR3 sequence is CASRLTGRGYEQYF. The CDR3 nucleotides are TGTGCCAGCAGACTTACAGGGAGGGGATACGAGCAGTACTTC.

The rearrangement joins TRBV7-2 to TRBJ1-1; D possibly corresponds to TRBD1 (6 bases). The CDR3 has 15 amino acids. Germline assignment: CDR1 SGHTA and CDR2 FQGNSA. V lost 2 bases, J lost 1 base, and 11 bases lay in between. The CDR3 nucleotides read TGTGCCAGCAGCTTATTGCAGGGGCGGAACACTGAAGCTTTCTTT. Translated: CASSLLQGRNTEAFF.

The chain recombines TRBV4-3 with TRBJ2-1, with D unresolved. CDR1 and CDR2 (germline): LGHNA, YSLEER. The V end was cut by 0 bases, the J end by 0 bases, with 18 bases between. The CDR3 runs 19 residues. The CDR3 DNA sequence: TGCGCCAGCAGCCAAGATATAATCGGCTTTCCTAGCTCCTACAATGAGCAGTTCTTC. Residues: CASSQDIIGFPSSYNEQFF.

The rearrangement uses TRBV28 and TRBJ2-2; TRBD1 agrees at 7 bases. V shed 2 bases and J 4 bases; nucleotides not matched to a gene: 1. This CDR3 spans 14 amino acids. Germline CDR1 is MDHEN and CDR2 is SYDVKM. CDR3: CASSLNRGTGELFF. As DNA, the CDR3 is TGTGCCAGCAGTTTAAACAGGGGCACCGGGGAGCTGTTTTTT.

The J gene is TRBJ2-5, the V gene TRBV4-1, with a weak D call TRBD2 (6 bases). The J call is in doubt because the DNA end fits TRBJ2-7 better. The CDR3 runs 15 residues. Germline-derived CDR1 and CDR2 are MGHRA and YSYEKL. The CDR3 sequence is CASSQVIGSGYEQYF. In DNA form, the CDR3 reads TGCGCCAGCAGCCAAGTGATCGGGAGTGGGTACGAGCAGTACTTC.

CDR3 amino acids: CASSYSLGGIYEQYF. The DNA of the CDR3 is TGTGCCAGCAGCTACTCCCTCGGGGGAATTTACGAGCAGTACTTC. V usage is TRBV7-8 and J usage is TRBJ2-7; the D gene is possibly TRBD2 (6 bases). The V gene's germline CDR1 is SGHVS and CDR2 FQNEAQ. Trimming removed 4 bases from V and 4 bases from J, with 17 bases in between. The CDR3 is 15 residues long. The variable domain in full, with the rest retrieved from reference TRBV7-8 and TRBJ2-7, is GAGVSQSPRYKVAKRGQDVALRCDPISGHVSLFWYQQALGQGPEFLTYFQNEAQLDKSGLPSDRFFAERPEGSVSTLKIQRTQQEDSAVYLCASSYSLGGIYEQYFGPGTRLTVT.

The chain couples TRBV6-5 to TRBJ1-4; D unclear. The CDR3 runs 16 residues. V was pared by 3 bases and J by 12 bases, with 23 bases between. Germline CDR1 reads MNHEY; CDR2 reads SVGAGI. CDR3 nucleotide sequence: TGTGCCAGCAGTTATACCCCAGACACTATGCTAACCCAACTGTTTTTT. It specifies CASSYTPDTMLTQLFF.

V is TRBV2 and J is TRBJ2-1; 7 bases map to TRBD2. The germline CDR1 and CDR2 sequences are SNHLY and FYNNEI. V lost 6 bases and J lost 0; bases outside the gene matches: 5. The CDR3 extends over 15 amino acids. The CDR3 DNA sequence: TGTGCCAGCAGGCAAACTAGCGCCTCCTACAATGAGCAGTTCTTC. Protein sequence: CASRQTSASYNEQFF. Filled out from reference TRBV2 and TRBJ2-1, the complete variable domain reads EPEVTQTPSHQVTQMGQEVILRCVPISNHLYFYWYRQILGQKVEFLVSFYNNEISEKSEIFDDQFSVERPDGSNFTLKIRSTKLEDSAMYFCASRQTSASYNEQFFGPGTRLTVL.

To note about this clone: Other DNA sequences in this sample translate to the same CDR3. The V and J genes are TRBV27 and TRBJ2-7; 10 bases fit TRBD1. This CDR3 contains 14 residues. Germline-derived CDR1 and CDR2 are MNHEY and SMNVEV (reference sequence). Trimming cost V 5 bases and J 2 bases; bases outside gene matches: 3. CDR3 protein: CASSLGQGAYEQYF. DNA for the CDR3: TGTGCCAGCAGTCTAGGACAGGGGGCCTACGAGCAGTACTTC.

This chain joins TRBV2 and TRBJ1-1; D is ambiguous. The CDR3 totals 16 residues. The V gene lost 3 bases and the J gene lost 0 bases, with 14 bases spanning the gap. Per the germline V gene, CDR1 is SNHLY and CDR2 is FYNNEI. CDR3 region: CASSEPRRILNTEAFF. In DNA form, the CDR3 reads TGTGCCAGCAGTGAGCCACGAAGAATATTGAACACTGAAGCTTTCTTT.

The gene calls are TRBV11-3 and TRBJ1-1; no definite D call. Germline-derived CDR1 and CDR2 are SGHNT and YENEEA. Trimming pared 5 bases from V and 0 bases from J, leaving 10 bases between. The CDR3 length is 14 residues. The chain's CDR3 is CASSQPGMNTEAFF. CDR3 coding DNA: TGTGCCAGCAGCCAACCGGGGATGAACACTGAAGCTTTCTTT.

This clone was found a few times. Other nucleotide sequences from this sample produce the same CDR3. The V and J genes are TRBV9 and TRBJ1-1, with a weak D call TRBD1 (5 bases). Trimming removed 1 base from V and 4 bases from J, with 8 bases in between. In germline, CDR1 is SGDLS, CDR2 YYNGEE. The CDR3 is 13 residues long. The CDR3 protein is CASSVRGATEAFF. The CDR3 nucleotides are TGTGCCAGCAGCGTAAGAGGGGCCACTGAAGCTTTCTTT.

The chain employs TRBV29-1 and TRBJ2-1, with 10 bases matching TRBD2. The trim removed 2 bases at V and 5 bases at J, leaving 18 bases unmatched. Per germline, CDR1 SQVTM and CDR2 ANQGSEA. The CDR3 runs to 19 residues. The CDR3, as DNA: TGCAGCGTTGAATGGGCTGGGGGGCTAGCGGGAGTAGGGGACAATGAGCAGTTCTTC. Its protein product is CSVEWAGGLAGVGDNEQFF.

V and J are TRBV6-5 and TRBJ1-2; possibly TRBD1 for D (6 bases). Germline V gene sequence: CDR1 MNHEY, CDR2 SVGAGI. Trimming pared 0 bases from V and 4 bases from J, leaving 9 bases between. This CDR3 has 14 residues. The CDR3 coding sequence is TGTGCCAGCAGTTACTCTCAGGGGTTCTATGGCTACACCTTC. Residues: CASSYSQGFYGYTF.